The 31 T cell receptor beta chains presented below share a single source sample, sequenced in a study of T-cell memory formation after mild COVID-19. TCRdb ran MiXCR on the 5' RACE reads and lists one entry per CDR3 protein. This table has around 390,000 distinct CDR3 sequences, 15% to 20% appearing once. Sequencing input: PBMCs or a T cell subset sorted from them (not recorded which). These receptors came from a man between 18 and 29 years old who had mild COVID-19 (a few samples of this study predate the infection). Cell type and time point are not known.

This clonotype was counted a few times. V and J are TRBV4-3 and TRBJ1-2, with a possible D match to TRBD1 (6 bases). Looked up from germline, CDR1 is LGHNA and CDR2 is YSLEER. The CDR3 runs 15 residues. The V and J ends lost 0 bases and 8 bases respectively, with 16 bases between them. The DNA of the CDR3 is TGCGCCAGCAGCCAAGATCGTCAGGGGCGCGAAGGCTACACCTTC. As protein: CASSQDRQGREGYTF.

This clonotype showed up just a few times. The chain employs TRBV5-1 and TRBJ2-2, with D possibly TRBD1 on 6 matching bases. The length of the CDR3 is 15 residues. V dropped 0 bases and J dropped 4 bases, with 10 bases sitting between them. The germline V gene encodes CDR1 SGHRS and CDR2 YFSETQ. CDR3 loop: CASSLAGAGTGELFF. The CDR3 nucleotides are TGCGCCAGCAGCTTGGCAGGGGCCGGCACCGGGGAGCTGTTTTTT.

Many counts were recorded for this clonotype. The J gene is TRBJ2-2, the V gene TRBV5-1; weak D call: TRBD2 (6 bases). V lost 1 base and J lost 5, with 12 bases in between. Germline loops: CDR1 SGHRS, CDR2 YFSETQ. This CDR3 spans 15 amino acids. In nucleotides, the CDR3 is TGCGCCAGCAGCTTGAAGTTCGGGGGAACCGGGGAGCTGTTTTTT. This encodes CASSLKFGGTGELFF.

The chain carries TRBV10-2 and TRBJ1-5; possible D gene TRBD1, 6 bases. V dropped 3 bases and J dropped 3 bases, with 9 bases sitting between them. Germline CDR1 reads WSHSY; CDR2 reads SAAADI. This CDR3 is built from 14 residues. CDR3 in amino acids: CASSEGQLNQPQHF. The CDR3 DNA reads as TGCGCCAGCAGTGAAGGACAGCTCAATCAGCCCCAGCATTTT.

For the CDR3, the DNA is TGTGCCAGCAGTTATCTCGGGGAATACGAGCAGTACTTC. Its protein product is CASSYLGEYEQYF. V gene TRBV6-2 or TRBV6-3 combines with J gene TRBJ2-7, with a possible D match to TRBD2 (5 bases). The CDR3 is made up of 13 amino acids. The V end lost 3 bases, the J end lost 4 bases, and 10 bases lay between the germline ends. Germline CDR1 MNHEY, CDR2 SVGEGT.

This clonotype was seen a few times. The chain uses TRBV6-5 and TRBJ1-1; D is ambiguous. Trimming pared 6 bases from V and 0 bases from J, leaving 8 bases between. Germline-derived CDR1 and CDR2 are MNHEY and SVGAGI. The CDR3 extends over 13 amino acids. The CDR3 reads CASRRTMNTEAFF. In DNA form, the CDR3 reads TGTGCCAGCAGACGCACCATGAACACTGAAGCTTTCTTT.

Ten or more counts support this clonotype. V gene TRBV4-3 combines with J gene TRBJ1-2; a possible D gene is TRBD1 (5 bases). Germline V lookup: CDR1 LGHNA, CDR2 YSLEER. The CDR3 has 15 residues. With 4 bases removed from V and 6 bases from J, the gap between germline ends came to 18 bases. The CDR3 loop reads CASSPGDGRGDGYTF. CDR3 nucleotide sequence: TGCGCCAGCAGCCCGGGTGACGGGAGGGGCGATGGCTACACCTTC.

In its sample, this clonotype was seen a few times. This sequence joins TRBV29-1 and TRBJ2-7, with 7 bases matching TRBD2. The CDR3 loop spans 15 amino acids. Germline V CDR1 and CDR2: SQVTM, ANQGSEA. Losses at the gene ends were 0 bases for V and 0 bases for J; bases not matched to a gene: 5. DNA for the CDR3: TGCAGCGTTGAAGAGTATCCGGGGGGCTCCTACGAGCAGTACTTC. Translation gives CSVEEYPGGSYEQYF.

The chain combines TRBV7-8 with TRBJ1-3; D is unresolved. Deletions cut 5 bases from V and 0 bases from J, with 11 bases between. This CDR3 contains 15 residues. The germline CDR1 and CDR2 sequences are SGHVS and FQNEAQ. This chain's CDR3 is CASSEAWGSGNTIYF. CDR3 DNA sequence: TGTGCCAGCAGCGAAGCATGGGGCTCTGGAAACACCATATATTTT.

The rearrangement uses TRBV6-5 and TRBJ1-5, with a weak D call TRBD1 (5 bases). This CDR3 has 14 residues. The V gene lost 5 bases and the J gene lost 3 bases, with 11 bases spanning the gap. Germline CDR1 reads MNHEY; CDR2 reads SVGAGI. The DNA for the CDR3 is TGTGCCAGCAGTATCCGGGACGCCAATCAGCCCCAGCATTTT. Translated: CASSIRDANQPQHF.

This clonotype was counted many times. This chain connects TRBV7-9 to TRBJ2-1; D is unclear. The V and J ends lost 2 bases and 2 bases respectively, with 10 bases between them. Germline-derived CDR1 and CDR2 are SEHNR and FQNEAQ (reference sequence). The CDR3 totals 15 residues. This chain's CDR3 is CASSLTRTAYNEQFF. The CDR3 coding sequence is TGTGCCAGCAGCTTAACCAGGACCGCCTACAATGAGCAGTTCTTC.

The genes are TRBV20-1 and TRBJ1-4, with a weak D call TRBD1 (5 bases). This CDR3 region has 14 residues. V lost 6 bases and J 7 bases, leaving 18 bases between the germline ends. The germline V gene has CDR1 DFQATT and CDR2 SNEGSKA (reference sequence). In DNA, the CDR3 is TGCAGTGCAAGGTCGCGGCAGGGTGGTGAAAAACTGTTTTTT. This encodes CSARSRQGGEKLFF.

In its sample, this clonotype was seen a few times. This chain joins TRBV20-1 and TRBJ1-2; D gene ambiguous. V lost 2 bases and J lost 12, with 4 bases in between. The length of the CDR3 is 8 residues. Germline V gene lookup returns CDR1 DFQATT and CDR2 SNEGSKA (reference sequence). CDR3 protein: CSARFHTF. In DNA form, the CDR3 reads TGCAGTGCTAGATTCCACACCTTC.

V usage is TRBV7-8 and J usage is TRBJ2-1, with TRBD1 matching over 9 bases. The V and J ends lost 5 bases and 9 bases, in that order; junction bases with no gene match: 11. The germline V gene has CDR1 SGHVS and CDR2 FQNEAQ. The CDR3 covers 15 residues. The DNA of the CDR3 is TGTGCCAGCAGCAAACCGGGACAGGGAACGAGTGAGCAGTTCTTC. It yields the protein CASSKPGQGTSEQFF.

This clonotype was seen many times. The V call is TRBV18, the J call TRBJ1-2; 7 bases map to TRBD1. V gave up 3 bases and J gave up 8 bases; unmatched junction bases: 9. This CDR3 contains 14 residues. The germline V gene encodes CDR1 KGHSH and CDR2 LQKENI. The CDR3 sequence: CASSPDDRVWGYTF. As DNA, the CDR3 is TGTGCCAGCTCACCCGACGACAGGGTTTGGGGCTACACCTTC.

With regard to this clonotype: The junction departs from germline at one end; a sequencing error may be responsible. This rearrangement joins TRBV29-1 to TRBJ2-3; D might be TRBD2 (6 bases). CDR1 is SQVTM, CDR2 ANQGSEA, per germline. CDR3 size: 11 residues. CDR3 sequence (DNA): TGCAGCGTTCGAACGGGAGATATGCAGTATTTT. Amino acids: CSVRTGDMQYF.

This clonotype occurred a few times. The CDR3 loop reads CASSIGGGLSYEQYF. CDR3 in DNA: TGTGCCAGCAGTATCGGCGGGGGCCTCTCCTACGAGCAGTACTTC. The chain carries TRBV6-2 or TRBV6-3 and TRBJ2-7; possible D gene TRBD2, 7 bases. This CDR3 has 15 residues. CDR1 and CDR2 (germline): MNHEY, SVGEGT. Trimming pared 5 bases from V and 0 bases from J, leaving 14 bases between.

This clonotype was found a few times. The CDR3 reads CASSPRGTVSTEAFF. DNA of the CDR3: TGTGCCAGCAGTCCACGGGGGACAGTTTCCACTGAAGCTTTCTTT. This sequence joins TRBV6-6 and TRBJ1-1; 7 nucleotides agree with TRBD1. Germline CDR1 and CDR2: MNHNY and SVGAGI (reference sequence). This CDR3 is 15 amino acids long. V dropped 5 bases and J dropped 4; count of bases not matched to a gene: 10.

The chain joins TRBV27 to TRBJ1-1; D ambiguous. CDR1 and CDR2 (germline): MNHEY, SMNVEV (reference sequence). Trimming cost V 6 bases and J 3 bases, with 8 bases left between them. The CDR3 runs 12 residues. The CDR3 loop is CASRGLYTEAFF. CDR3 in DNA: TGTGCCAGCAGAGGGTTGTACACTGAAGCTTTCTTT.

This clonotype was recorded a few times. The chain recombines TRBV11-2 with TRBJ1-4; 8 bases match TRBD1. The CDR3 is 15 residues long. The V segment lost 5 bases and the J segment 6 bases; nucleotides outside the gene matches: 8. Germline V gene sequence: CDR1 SGHAT, CDR2 FQNNGV. CDR3 sequence reads: CASSVGQGEYEKLFF. The DNA of the CDR3 is TGTGCCAGCAGCGTCGGACAGGGCGAATATGAAAAACTGTTTTTT.

The sample holds a few counts of this clonotype. V gene TRBV9 combines with J gene TRBJ2-3; D possibly corresponds to TRBD1 (5 bases). The germline V gene encodes CDR1 SGDLS and CDR2 YYNGEE. Trimming stripped 3 bases from V and 4 bases from J, with 18 bases between. There are 16 residues in the CDR3. The DNA for the CDR3 is TGTGCCAGCAGCGCCTCCGGACGGTCGACAGCAGATACGCAGTATTTT. Translation gives CASSASGRSTADTQYF.

This chain links TRBV20-1 with TRBJ2-1, with D perhaps TRBD1 or TRBD2 (6 bases each). This CDR3 is built from 15 residues. The V end was cut by 5 bases, the J end by 7 bases, with 21 bases between. Germline V gene lookup returns CDR1 DFQATT and CDR2 SNEGSKA (reference sequence). In DNA form, the CDR3 reads TGCAGTGCTTCCGGGGGCACGCGGGGTAGAAATGAGCAGTTCTTC. This sequence encodes CSASGGTRGRNEQFF.

The chain is built from TRBV7-9 and TRBJ2-7; D is perhaps TRBD2 (7 bases). Germline loops: CDR1 SEHNR, CDR2 FQNEAQ (reference sequence). CDR3 length: 15 amino acids. The V end lost 3 bases, the J end lost 1 base, and 13 bases lay between the germline ends. This chain's CDR3 is CASSLGGADSYEQYF. The CDR3 nucleotides read TGTGCCAGCAGCTTGGGGGGGGCGGATTCCTACGAGCAGTACTTC.

This sequence joins TRBV7-9 and TRBJ2-3; possibly TRBD2 for D (5 bases). The CDR3 length is 15 residues. Germline CDR1 reads SEHNR; CDR2 reads FQNEAQ (reference sequence). V was clipped by 5 bases and J by 5 bases, with 17 bases between them. The CDR3 protein is CASSVDGENRDTQYF. For the CDR3, the DNA is TGTGCCAGCAGCGTAGACGGGGAAAACAGAGATACGCAGTATTTT.

Ten or more counts support this clonotype. The chain is built from TRBV7-2 and TRBJ1-4, with 9 positions matching TRBD1. Looked up from germline, CDR1 is SGHTA and CDR2 is FQGNSA. The CDR3 totals 16 residues. After removal of 2 bases from V and 7 bases from J, the junction contained 8 bases not matched to a gene. The CDR3 is CASSLSPAGQGEKLFF. CDR3 DNA: TGTGCCAGCAGCTTAAGCCCCGCGGGACAGGGTGAAAAACTGTTTTTT.

This clonotype was counted only a few times. The V and J genes are TRBV3-1 and TRBJ1-6; D is ambiguous. V gave up 2 bases and J gave up 7 bases, with 15 bases separating them. The germline V gene encodes CDR1 LGHDT and CDR2 YNNKEL (reference sequence). The CDR3 totals 16 residues. CDR3 protein: CASSQSPGTWNSPLHF. The CDR3 coding sequence is TGTGCCAGCAGCCAATCGCCAGGTACCTGGAATTCACCCCTCCACTTT.

The V and J genes are TRBV6-5 and TRBJ2-1, with a possible D match to TRBD2 (5 bases). Germline-derived CDR1 and CDR2 are MNHEY and SVGAGI. The CDR3 has 11 amino acids. The V and J ends lost 6 bases and 9 bases respectively, with 9 bases between them. CDR3 DNA: TGTGCCAGCAGGATTGAGGGTGAGCAGTTCTTC. Its translation: CASRIEGEQFF.

This clonotype was picked up many times. V usage is TRBV7-6 and J usage is TRBJ2-2; possible D gene TRBD1, 6 bases. V was trimmed by 5 bases and J by 7 bases, leaving 14 bases between them. The CDR3 is 14 amino acids. Germline V gene lookup returns CDR1 SGHVS and CDR2 FNYEAQ. CDR3 coding DNA: TGTGCCAGCAGCCGAGTCCAGGGGTACGGGGAGCTGTTTTTT. Its translation is CASSRVQGYGELFF. Full variable domain (remainder filled in from reference TRBV7-6 and TRBJ2-2): GAGVSQSPRYKVTKRGQDVALRCDPISGHVSLYWYRQALGQGPEFLTYFNYEAQQDKSGLPNDRFSAERPEGSISTLTIQRTEQRDSAMYRCASSRVQGYGELFFGEGSRLTVL.

A few counts support this clonotype. The V call is TRBV5-6, the J call TRBJ2-5; D gene ambiguous. The CDR3 runs 13 residues. CDR1 SGHDT and CDR2 YYEEEE come from the germline V gene. Trimming took 0 bases from V and 7 from J, leaving 10 bases between them. The CDR3 protein is CASSLAVGPTQYF. The CDR3 DNA reads as TGTGCCAGCAGCTTGGCGGTAGGGCCGACCCAGTACTTC. Full variable domain (remainder filled in from reference TRBV5-6 and TRBJ2-5): DAGVTQSPTHLIKTRGQQVTLRCSPKSGHDTVSWYQQALGQGPQFIFQYYEEEERQRGNFPDRFSGHQFPNYSSELNVNALLLGDSALYLCASSLAVGPTQYFGPGTRLLVL.

The chain joins TRBV25-1 to TRBJ1-3; TRBD1 is a possible D gene (5 bases). Trimming pared 5 bases from V and 0 bases from J, leaving 14 bases between. The CDR3 covers 16 residues. Germline V gene lookup returns CDR1 MGHDK and CDR2 SYGVNS. The DNA for the CDR3 is TGTGCCAGCAGTATCAGGGACCGCTTCTCTGGAAACACCATATATTTT. This encodes CASSIRDRFSGNTIYF.

This clonotype was picked up a small number of times. This chain uses TRBV23-1 with TRBJ2-5; TRBD1 agrees at 12 bases. TRBV23-1 is classed as an ORF, of uncertain function. The CDR3 runs to 16 residues. V trimming: 3 bases; J trimming: 5 bases; junction bases outside the gene matches: 7. The CDR3 DNA is TGCGCCAGCAGTCATCCGGGACAGGGGGCTCGGGAGACCCAGTACTTC. Translating gives CASSHPGQGARETQYF.